The 28 T cell receptor beta chains below were found in one sample sequenced in a study of type 1 regulatory T cells. No antigen has been assigned to these receptors. TCRdb re-derived calls from the reads in MiXCR, one entry per CDR3 protein. The sample yields more than 50,000 distinct CDR3 sequences, less than 65% seen once. Sequences were obtained from cultured non-Tr1 T cells, either the whole culture or a sorted T cell fraction (not recorded which). These receptors originate from a human donor in good health.

CDR3 bases: TGTGCCAGCAAGTCTAGCGGTTCCTACAATGAGCAGTTCTTC. Its translation: CASKSSGSYNEQFF. The chain links TRBV12-3 or TRBV12-4 to TRBJ2-1; 7 nucleotides match TRBD2. This CDR3 is 14 amino acids long. J gave up 1 base and V 7 bases, and 4 bases lay outside the gene matches.

The chain recombines TRBV27 with TRBJ1-5, with D perhaps TRBD1 (6 bases). CDR3 size: 15 residues. With 4 bases removed from V and 2 bases from J, the gap between germline ends came to 12 bases. The germline CDR1 and CDR2 sequences are MNHEY and SMNVEV (reference sequence). CDR3 nucleotides: TGTGCCAGCAGTTCCAGGGGTGGTGGCAATCAGCCCCAGCATTTT. Encoded protein: CASSSRGGGNQPQHF.

The chain links TRBV7-9 to TRBJ1-2; D is perhaps TRBD1 (6 bases). Trimming took 4 bases from V and 8 from J, leaving 17 bases between them. The CDR3 is 14 residues long. Germline loops: CDR1 SEHNR, CDR2 FQNEAQ (reference sequence). CDR3 residues: CASSSAQGLWGYTF. CDR3 bases: TGTGCCAGCAGCTCCGCCCAGGGGCTGTGGGGCTACACCTTC. Full variable domain (outside the CDR3, taken from reference TRBV7-9 and TRBJ1-2): DTGVSQNPRHKITKRGQNVTFRCDPISEHNRLYWYRQTLGQGPEFLTYFQNEAQLEKSRLLSDRFSAERPKGSFSTLEIQRTEQGDSAMYLCASSSAQGLWGYTFGSGTRLTVV.

The chain couples TRBV28 to TRBJ1-5; 7 bases line up with TRBD1. Germline V gene lookup returns CDR1 MDHEN and CDR2 SYDVKM. J gave up 3 bases and V 5 bases, and 4 bases lay outside the gene matches. This CDR3 spans 14 amino acids. CDR3 residues: CASSDRVPNQPQHF. The CDR3 nucleotides read TGTGCCAGCAGTGACAGGGTACCCAATCAGCCCCAGCATTTT.

In this sample, this clonotype turned up a few times. This chain uses TRBV3-1 with TRBJ1-4, with D perhaps matching TRBD1 (5 bases). V was cut by 8 bases and J by 2 bases, with 9 bases left in between. Germline V gives CDR1 LGHDT, CDR2 YNNKEL (reference sequence). CDR3 length equals 13 residues. The CDR3 nucleotides read TGTGCCAGCGGTCGACAGACTAATGAAAAACTGTTTTTT. Its protein is CASGRQTNEKLFF.

This clonotype is deemed medium-sized. The V call is TRBV20-1, the J call TRBJ2-7, with D possibly matching TRBD2 (6 bases). V was trimmed by 1 base and J by 0 bases, leaving 13 bases between them. The CDR3 is 15 residues long. Germline-derived CDR1 and CDR2 are DFQATT and SNEGSKA (reference sequence). The CDR3, as DNA: TGCAGTGCTAGAGGAAGCGGGTCGATCTCCTACGAGCAGTACTTC. This gives the protein CSARGSGSISYEQYF.

The rearrangement uses TRBV5-6 and TRBJ2-1, with 13 bases lining up with TRBD2. This CDR3 is 14 amino acids long. The germline V gene encodes CDR1 SGHDT and CDR2 YYEEEE. Trimming cost V 4 bases and J 7 bases; bases outside gene matches: 2. The CDR3 nucleotides read TGTGCCAGCAGCGGGACTAGCGGGAATAATGAGCAGTTCTTC. Encoded protein: CASSGTSGNNEQFF.

The chain joins TRBV6-5 to TRBJ1-1, with 8 bases that match TRBD1. The V gene's germline CDR1 is MNHEY and CDR2 SVGAGI. The CDR3 extends over 19 amino acids. V dropped 2 bases and J dropped 1; count of bases not matched to a gene: 15. The CDR3 DNA sequence: TGTGCCAGCAGTTACGCACGCGGGTCGCAGGGGGCCTGGAACACTGAAGCTTTCTTT. This gives the protein CASSYARGSQGAWNTEAFF.

The genes are TRBV5-4 and TRBJ2-1, with no clear D. Germline assignment: CDR1 SGHNT and CDR2 YYREEE (reference sequence). The CDR3 has 13 residues. Trimming removed 1 base at V and 9 bases at J, with 11 bases between. The CDR3 bases are TGTGCCAGCAGCTTGTGGCATATTGCTGAGCAGTTCTTC. It is translated as CASSLWHIAEQFF.

This clonotype was found a few times. This CDR3 reads CASITGNNSPLHF. CDR3 DNA: TGTGCCAGCATCACAGGGAATAATTCACCCCTCCACTTT. J is TRBJ1-6 and V is TRBV6-1; weak D call: TRBD1 (6 bases). Deletions cut 7 bases from V and 5 bases from J, with 9 bases between. Germline CDR1 MNHNS, CDR2 SASEGT. CDR3 length: 13 amino acids.

CDR3 residues: CASSSPTAVTQYF. As DNA, the CDR3 is TGTGCCAGCAGTTCCCCGACTGCCGTGACCCAGTACTTC. The chain couples TRBV27 to TRBJ2-5, with no clear D. The CDR3 covers 13 residues. Trimming stripped 4 bases from V and 7 bases from J, with 13 bases between. CDR1 is MNHEY and CDR2 is SMNVEV in the germline V gene (reference sequence).

The rearrangement links TRBV7-2 to TRBJ2-1; D perhaps matches TRBD2 (6 bases). Germline loops: CDR1 SGHTA, CDR2 FQGNSA. CDR3 size: 17 residues. The V end lost 1 base, the J end lost 8 bases, and 21 bases lay between the germline ends. The DNA of the CDR3 is TGTGCCAGCAGCTTAGTAGGAGGGGTCGTTTCTGGCTATGAGCAGTTCTTC. Protein product: CASSLVGGVVSGYEQFF.

The rearrangement joins TRBV29-1 to TRBJ2-5, with 11 positions matching TRBD1. Germline V CDR1 and CDR2: SQVTM, ANQGSEA. The CDR3 contains 14 residues. V was clipped by 3 bases and J by 4 bases; unmatched bases: 4. This CDR3 reads CSVEGQGVGETQYF. The CDR3 DNA follows: TGCAGCGTTGAGGGACAGGGGGTCGGAGAGACCCAGTACTTC. The full variable domain, with the rest looked up from reference TRBV29-1 and TRBJ2-5, is SAVISQKPSRDICQRGTSLTIQCQVDSQVTMMFWYRQQPGQSLTLIATANQGSEATYESGFVIDKFPISRPNLTFSTLTVSNMSPEDSSIYLCSVEGQGVGETQYFGPGTRLLVL.

To note about this clonotype: One end of the junction is discordant with germline, which a read error may explain. The gene calls are TRBV5-1 and TRBJ2-6; D ambiguous. The germline V gene has CDR1 SGHRS and CDR2 YFSETQ. CDR3 size: 15 residues. The CDR3 sequence is CASSLEGSEANVLTF. DNA of the CDR3: TGCGCCAGCAGCTTGGAAGGGTCTGAGGCCAACGTCCTGACTTTC.

V gene TRBV7-9 combines with J gene TRBJ1-2; D is ambiguous. CDR1 is SEHNR, CDR2 FQNEAQ, per germline (reference sequence). Trimming pared 3 bases from V and 6 bases from J, leaving 8 bases between. There are 12 residues in the CDR3. Written as DNA, the CDR3 is TGTGCCAGCAGCTTCGAAGGAAATGGCTACACCTTC. It encodes CASSFEGNGYTF.

This clonotype was counted only a few times. The gene calls are TRBV7-9 and TRBJ2-2; tentatively, D is TRBD1 or TRBD2 (5 bases each). Germline V gives CDR1 SEHNR, CDR2 FQNEAQ (reference sequence). Trimming pared 3 bases from V and 3 bases from J, leaving 8 bases between. This CDR3 contains 14 residues. The CDR3 bases are TGTGCCAGCAGCTTTGAGGGGCACACCGGGGAGCTGTTTTTT. This codes for CASSFEGHTGELFF.

The V call is TRBV4-2, the J call TRBJ2-7; no firm D call. CDR1 LGHNA and CDR2 YNFKEQ come from the germline V gene. V was cut by 4 bases and J by 2 bases, with 9 bases left in between. This CDR3 region has 13 residues. CDR3 sequence (DNA): TGTGCCAGCAGCCCCCTCTCAACCTACGAGCAGTACTTC. Translated, it gives CASSPLSTYEQYF.

This clonotype occurred a few times. V usage is TRBV7-9 and J usage is TRBJ1-5; D is perhaps TRBD1 (6 bases). The CDR3 is made up of 15 amino acids. Germline CDR1 reads SEHNR; CDR2 reads FQNEAQ (reference sequence). Trimming pared 5 bases from V and 9 bases from J, leaving 20 bases between. The CDR3 DNA reads TGTGCCAGCAGCCTAAGCGGACAGCTTCGAGGGCCCCAGCATTTT. Protein sequence: CASSLSGQLRGPQHF.

The V gene is TRBV27, the J gene TRBJ1-5, with D uncertain. Trimming cost V 4 bases and J 6 bases, with 13 bases left between them. This CDR3 spans 14 amino acids. Germline V CDR1 and CDR2: MNHEY, SMNVEV (reference sequence). Here the CDR3 DNA reads TGTGCCAGCAGTTCCCAAAGTAAGGGTCAGCCCCAGCATTTT. Translated: CASSSQSKGQPQHF.

The chain recombines TRBV6-5 with TRBJ1-3; D gene uncertain. Trimming shortened V by 5 bases and J by 7 bases, and 18 bases separated the two germline ends. This CDR3 has 15 residues. The V gene's germline CDR1 is MNHEY and CDR2 SVGAGI. Here the CDR3 reads CASSNGGSQSNTIYF. The DNA of the CDR3 is TGTGCCAGCAGTAACGGAGGAAGTCAATCGAACACCATATATTTT.

The CDR3 bases are TGCAGCGGAACAGGGACACAAGAGACCCAGTACTTC. It codes for CSGTGTQETQYF. This chain uses TRBV29-1 with TRBJ2-5; TRBD1 is a possible D gene (6 bases). V was trimmed by 7 bases and J by 2 bases, leaving 11 bases between them. There are 12 residues in the CDR3. Germline CDR1 and CDR2: SQVTM and ANQGSEA.

V gene TRBV5-1 combines with J gene TRBJ1-4; no clear D gene. Trimming left V 0 bases short and J 0 bases short, with 6 bases between. This CDR3 region has 15 residues. Germline values: CDR1 SGHRS, CDR2 YFSETQ. CDR3 protein: CASSLAAATNEKLFF. The CDR3 DNA follows: TGCGCCAGCAGCTTGGCAGCGGCAACTAATGAAAAACTGTTTTTT.

CDR3: CASSSRSSGSEQFF. The DNA for the CDR3 is TGTGCCAGCAGCTCTAGGTCTAGCGGTTCCGAGCAGTTCTTC. This chain links TRBV7-2 with TRBJ2-1; 7 nucleotides align to TRBD2. V lost 4 bases, J lost 10 bases, and 10 bases stayed unmatched. This CDR3 comprises 14 residues. Germline CDR1 SGHTA, CDR2 FQGNSA.

This chain joins TRBV11-2 and TRBJ2-7; D gene unclear. Germline V gene sequence: CDR1 SGHAT, CDR2 FQNNGV. V lost 4 bases, J lost 3 bases, and 13 bases lay in between. There are 14 residues in the CDR3. The CDR3 sequence is CASSSAPRNYEQYF. As DNA, the CDR3 is TGTGCCAGCAGCTCCGCCCCACGGAACTACGAGCAGTACTTC.

This sequence joins TRBV27 and TRBJ2-7; TRBD1 matches at 9 bases. CDR1 and CDR2 from the germline V gene are MNHEY and SMNVEV (reference sequence). J gave up 6 bases and V 6 bases, and 9 bases lay outside the gene matches. The CDR3 consists of 14 residues. CDR3 nucleotide sequence: TGTGCCAGCAGAAGGACAGGGGAGAATCGCGAGCAGTACTTC. It yields the protein CASRRTGENREQYF.

The chain uses TRBV5-4 and TRBJ2-3; D may be TRBD2 (6 bases). The V gene's germline CDR1 is SGHNT and CDR2 YYREEE (reference sequence). V was cut by 3 bases and J by 5 bases, with 16 bases left in between. The length of the CDR3 is 15 residues. CDR3 bases: TGTGCCAGCAGCTCGGGCGGGACCTTCGGAGATACGCAGTATTTT. Translation: CASSSGGTFGDTQYF.

A few counts support this clonotype. The chain carries TRBV13 and TRBJ1-5; D not certain. The V end lost 5 bases, the J end lost 3 bases, and 11 bases lay between the germline ends. The CDR3 extends over 14 amino acids. Germline assignment: CDR1 PRHDT and CDR2 FYEKMQ (reference sequence). For the CDR3, the DNA is TGTGCCAGCAGCCTCGGACGGATCAATCAGCCCCAGCATTTT. This gives the protein CASSLGRINQPQHF.

There are a few counts of this clonotype. V and J are TRBV12-3 or TRBV12-4 and TRBJ2-1, with D possibly TRBD2 on 6 matching bases. Trimming took 2 bases from V and 1 from J, leaving 12 bases between them. This CDR3 spans 16 amino acids. Here the CDR3 reads CASSLYGAGSYNEQFF. CDR3 in DNA: TGTGCCAGCAGTTTATATGGGGCGGGATCCTACAATGAGCAGTTCTTC.